These 22 T cell receptor beta chains originate from one sample sequenced in a study of blood T cell repertoires in COVID-19. Produced via immunoSEQ multiplex PCR; TCRdb's table is partial and in-frame only. The sample holds 250,000 to 400,000 clones, around 88% seen once. The sample comprised peripheral blood. These receptors were obtained from a woman aged 25 to 45 with COVID-19, enrolled during active disease.

The genes are TRBV6-5 and TRBJ1-1; D is unresolved. Germline values: CDR1 MNHEY, CDR2 SVGAGI. V gave up 4 bases and J gave up 1 base, with 13 bases separating them. The CDR3 totals 15 residues. The CDR3 region is CASSSWSGQNTEAFF. CDR3 DNA: TGTGCCAGCAGTTCGTGGTCAGGTCAGAACACTGAAGCTTTCTTT.

In this sample, this clone turned up once. The chain is built from TRBV5-6 and TRBJ2-2; possibly TRBD1 for D (5 bases). CDR1 and CDR2 from the germline V gene are SGHDT and YYEEEE. The CDR3 sequence is 13 residues long. Trimming took 2 bases from V and 5 from J, leaving 7 bases between them. DNA for the CDR3: TGTGCCAGCAGCTTAGCAGGGACCGGGGAGCTGTTTTTT. It is translated as CASSLAGTGELFF.

V is TRBV6-5 and J is TRBJ1-2; the D is unclear. V gave up 0 bases and J gave up 3 bases, with 5 bases separating them. The CDR3 has 13 residues. The germline CDR1 and CDR2 sequences are MNHEY and SVGAGI. The CDR3 loop is CASSYSEHYGYTF. The CDR3, as DNA: TGTGCCAGCAGTTACTCCGAGCACTATGGCTACACCTTC.

This chain connects TRBV6-5 to TRBJ1-5; D uncertain. CDR1 and CDR2 (germline): MNHEY, SVGAGI. This CDR3 comprises 14 residues. The ends were cut back, 6 bases at V and 9 bases at J, with 18 bases in the middle. The CDR3 bases are TGTGCCAGCAGCGAGGAGGTCAATAGTTTGCCCCAGCATTTT. Translation gives CASSEEVNSLPQHF.

This clone appeared a single time. The V and J genes are TRBV19 and TRBJ2-5, with 10 bases identical to TRBD1. Germline V CDR1 and CDR2: LNHDA, SQIVND (reference sequence). V dropped 6 bases and J dropped 7; count of bases not matched to a gene: 11. This CDR3 is 15 amino acids long. CDR3 coding DNA: TGTGCCAGTAGCGGACAGGGGGGTTCGGGTGGGACCCAGTACTTC. As protein: CASSGQGGSGGTQYF.

This chain connects TRBV12-3 or TRBV12-4 to TRBJ1-5; D uncertain. CDR3 size: 13 residues. Trimming took off 5 bases at V and 6 bases at J, with 11 bases between the two ends. CDR3: CASSPREVQPQHF. CDR3 nucleotide sequence: TGTGCCAGCAGTCCAAGGGAGGTTCAGCCCCAGCATTTT.

The chain links TRBV7-2 to TRBJ2-1; 9 bases match TRBD2. The CDR3 covers 17 residues. CDR1 and CDR2 from the germline V gene are SGHTA and FQGNSA. After removal of 5 bases from V and 5 bases from J, the junction contained 13 bases not matched to a gene. CDR3 in DNA: TGTGCCAGCAGCAACAGCCGGGCGGGGGGGCCTCACAATGAGCAGTTCTTC. As protein: CASSNSRAGGPHNEQFF.

V usage is TRBV5-6 and J usage is TRBJ1-2; TRBD1 aligns across 7 bases. Germline values: CDR1 SGHDT, CDR2 YYEEEE. Trimming at V came to 4 bases and at J to 2 bases, leaving 2 bases not matched to a gene. CDR3 length equals 13 residues. The CDR3 DNA reads as TGTGCCAGCAGCCGGGGACAGAACTATGGCTACACCTTC. Its protein product is CASSRGQNYGYTF.

This chain uses TRBV2 with TRBJ2-1; 7 bases agree with TRBD1. Germline V CDR1 and CDR2: SNHLY, FYNNEI. The CDR3 covers 12 residues. The V gene end was trimmed by 7 bases and the J gene end by 8 bases; junction bases not matched to a gene: 5. The CDR3 DNA is TGTGCCAGCAATGACAGGGAAGATGAGCAGTTCTTC. Protein: CASNDREDEQFF.

The chain joins TRBV7-2 to TRBJ2-1; D might be TRBD2 (6 bases). Per germline, CDR1 SGHTA and CDR2 FQGNSA. Trimming removed 4 bases from V and 8 bases from J, with 12 bases in between. The CDR3 covers 13 residues. The DNA for the CDR3 is TGTGCCAGCAGCTGGCAAACGGGGGATGAGCAGTTCTTC. Translated, it gives CASSWQTGDEQFF.

The rearrangement uses TRBV4-2 and TRBJ2-1; weak D call: TRBD2 (6 bases). Looked up from germline, CDR1 is LGHNA and CDR2 is YNFKEQ. V was cut by 2 bases and J by 2 bases, with 10 bases left in between. The CDR3 has 15 residues. The DNA of the CDR3 is TGTGCCAGCAGCCAATCCGGGACTCCCTACAATGAGCAGTTCTTC. Translated, it gives CASSQSGTPYNEQFF.

This chain connects TRBV2 to TRBJ2-1; D may be TRBD1 (6 bases). The CDR3 totals 16 residues. Looked up from germline, CDR1 is SNHLY and CDR2 is FYNNEI. Trimming shortened V by 6 bases and J by 0 bases, and 15 bases separated the two germline ends. The CDR3 loop reads CASSGTLLSSYNEQFF. CDR3 sequence (DNA): TGTGCCAGCAGCGGGACATTACTGTCCTCCTACAATGAGCAGTTCTTC.

This clone was observed a single time. The chain employs TRBV19 and TRBJ2-3, with a tentative D call TRBD2 (7 bases). V lost 6 bases, J lost 2 bases, and 15 bases lay in between. The CDR3 is 15 residues long. The germline V gene encodes CDR1 LNHDA and CDR2 SQIVND (reference sequence). For the CDR3, the DNA is TGTGCCAGTAGGAGTGTAGGGGGGGTCACAGATACGCAGTATTTT. Its protein is CASRSVGGVTDTQYF.

J is TRBJ2-3 and V is TRBV5-6; tentative D call: TRBD2 (5 bases). CDR3 size: 15 residues. The germline gives CDR1 SGHDT, CDR2 YYEEEE. Trimming shortened V by 3 bases and J by 2 bases, and 13 bases separated the two germline ends. This CDR3 is CASSYVVRDTDTQYF. The CDR3, as DNA: TGTGCCAGCAGCTACGTCGTGAGGGACACAGATACGCAGTATTTT.

This chain connects TRBV9 to TRBJ2-1; 7 positions match TRBD2. With 4 bases clipped from V and 8 bases from J, the junction kept 12 bases outside the gene matches. The V gene's germline CDR1 is SGDLS and CDR2 YYNGEE. This CDR3 region has 15 residues. The CDR3 region has the DNA TGTGCCAGCAGCCCAGCGGGGTCCGAACGCCATGAGCAGTTCTTC. It codes for CASSPAGSERHEQFF. The full variable domain, with the rest looked up from reference TRBV9 and TRBJ2-1, is DSGVTQTPKHLITATGQRVTLRCSPRSGDLSVYWYQQSLDQGLQFLIQYYNGEERAKGNILERFSAQQFPDLHSELNLSSLELGDSALYFCASSPAGSERHEQFFGPGTRLTVL.

CDR3 sequence (DNA): TGCAGTGTACCCGGTCAGCCCCAGCATTTT. It encodes CSVPGQPQHF. The chain uses TRBV20-1 and TRBJ1-5; the D is unclear. This CDR3 region has 10 residues. V lost 7 bases, J lost 6 bases, and 7 bases lay in between. Germline loops: CDR1 DFQATT, CDR2 SNEGSKA (reference sequence).

This sequence joins TRBV3-1 (or the pseudogene TRBV3-2) and TRBJ2-7; TRBD2 matches 10 bases. Germline CDR1 LGHDT, CDR2 YNNKEL (reference sequence). CDR3 length: 15 amino acids. V lost 6 bases and J lost 2; bases outside the gene matches: 7. CDR3 nucleotide sequence: TGTGCCAGCAGACCCCGCAGCGGGGGGGCCTACGAGCAGTACTTC. It yields the protein CASRPRSGGAYEQYF.

The genes are TRBV6-5 and TRBJ1-1; D is unresolved. Germline values: CDR1 MNHEY, CDR2 SVGAGI. The CDR3 covers 13 residues. Trimming left V 6 bases short and J 8 bases short, with 16 bases between. The CDR3 coding sequence is TGTGCCAGCAGATTCTCGGACGGGGAGGAAGCTTTCTTT. Amino acids: CASRFSDGEEAFF.

The chain has TRBV27 and TRBJ2-7; possible D gene TRBD1, 5 bases. Germline V gene lookup returns CDR1 MNHEY and CDR2 SMNVEV (reference sequence). Trimming removed 2 bases from V and 2 bases from J, with 13 bases in between. The length of the CDR3 is 15 residues. The CDR3 coding sequence is TGTGCCAGCAGTTTAAGGGGCGAAAACCCCTACGAGCAGTACTTC. Translating it yields CASSLRGENPYEQYF.

The chain is built from TRBV11-2 and TRBJ2-1; D is undetermined. The CDR3 loop spans 15 amino acids. Between the trimmed V and J ends, which lost 5 bases and 5 bases, there was a span of 16 bases. The germline V gene has CDR1 SGHAT and CDR2 FQNNGV. CDR3 bases: TGTGCCAGCAGCCCCGTATCCTATACCCACAATGAGCAGTTCTTC. This gives the protein CASSPVSYTHNEQFF. Based on the CDR3 plus reference TRBV11-2 and TRBJ2-1, the full variable domain is EAGVAQSPRYKIIEKRQSVAFWCNPISGHATLYWYQQILGQGPKLLIQFQNNGVVDDSQLPKDRFSAERLKGVDSTLKIQPAKLEDSAVYLCASSPVSYTHNEQFFGPGTRLTVL.

This chain's CDR3 is CASRKDVGAGEKLFF. As DNA, the CDR3 is TGTGCCAGCAGAAAGGATGTGGGGGCTGGGGAAAAACTGTTTTTT. The chain recombines TRBV7-8 with TRBJ1-4; TRBD1 might be the D (6 bases). CDR3 length: 15 amino acids. Trimming pared 6 bases from V and 8 bases from J, leaving 19 bases between. CDR1 and CDR2 from the germline V gene are SGHVS and FQNEAQ.

This chain joins TRBV19 and TRBJ2-7; unclear D gene. There are 13 residues in the CDR3. Trimming stripped 4 bases from V and 1 base from J, with 8 bases between. Germline V lookup: CDR1 LNHDA, CDR2 SQIVND (reference sequence). The CDR3 loop is CASSSPESYEQYF. CDR3 bases: TGTGCCAGTAGTAGTCCGGAGTCCTACGAGCAGTACTTC.